Listed below are T cell receptor beta chains from one sample, sequenced in a study of blood T cell repertoires in COVID-19. The assay was immunoSEQ multiplex PCR, and TCRdb's table has in-frame clones only and misses some. Of fewer than 350,000 clones in the sample, 85% to 90% were seen once. Source material: PBMCs or T cells enriched from blood (not recorded which). The source of these receptors is a woman aged 30 to 39 with acute COVID-19. Each CDR3 is given with its conserved first and last residue. The D gene is left open where the match is weak. Expanded clones are given a class, and other clones once, few, many or no size at all.

d_call	v_call	j_call	clone_size	cdr3_nt	cdr3_aa
.	TRBV13	TRBJ2-1	.	TGTGCCAGCAGCTTTTACGTGGGGCAGAATGAGCAGTTCTTC	CASSFYVGQNEQFF
.	TRBV28	TRBJ1-1	.	TGTGCCAGCAGTTTTCACCCTTCGAGGACTGAAGCTTTCTTT	CASSFHPSRTEAFF
.	TRBV27	TRBJ2-3	few	TGTGCCAGCAGTTTGACGACCTCGGGGAGTACGCAGTATTTT	CASSLTTSGSTQYF
TRBD2	TRBV27	TRBJ2-7	.	TGTGCCAGTTCGTGGACTAGCGGCTACGAGCAGTACTTC	CASSWTSGYEQYF
.	TRBV14	TRBJ2-1	once	TGTGCCAGCAGCCCCAGATCTGTACACGTGAATGAGCAGTTCTTC	CASSPRSVHVNEQFF
TRBD2	TRBV19	TRBJ2-1	.	TGTGCCAGTAGTAATGGCGGGAGGGCCTTCGATGAGCAGTTCTTC	CASSNGGRAFDEQFF
.	TRBV13	TRBJ2-7	.	TGTGCCAGCAGCCCCTGGACTGCCTCCTACGAGCAGTACTTC	CASSPWTASYEQYF
.	TRBV4-3	TRBJ2-6	.	TGCGCCAGCAGCCAACACAGGGATGGGATCTCTGGGGCCAACGTCCTGACTTTC	CASSQHRDGISGANVLTF
.	TRBV19	TRBJ2-1	.	TGTGCCAGTAGTATTATTGGGACCAAGGACAGAGACAATGAGCAGTTCTTC	CASSIIGTKDRDNEQFF
TRBD2	TRBV19	TRBJ2-1	.	TGTGCCAGTACCACTCGGGAGGCGGGGGGCTCCTACAATGAGCAGTTCTTC	CASTTREAGGSYNEQFF